This T cell receptor beta chain is from a study of blood T cell repertoires in COVID-19. About the study: Specimens from acute and convalescent COVID-19 originated in the United States, Italy and Spain. Sources were T cells, B-cell-depleted T cells, or PBMCs; the material itself was cDNA or gDNA.

This CDR3 is built from 14 residues. Per the germline V gene, CDR1 is SGHTA and CDR2 is FQGNSA. V trimming: 6 bases; J trimming: 6 bases; junction bases outside the gene matches: 3. Data came from immunoSEQ multiplex PCR; TCRdb stores just in-frame clones and leaves some out. Altogether 400,000 to 550,000 clones are present, around nine tenths being singletons, with the ten largest covering 4.3%. This clone was seen more than once but under ten times. This sequence was found in a woman aged 25 to 39 with acute or convalescent COVID-19. This chain links TRBV7-2 with TRBJ1-5; 12 nucleotides match TRBD1. Material for sequencing was peripheral blood. The CDR3 loop is CASRGTGGFQPQHF. The DNA for the CDR3 is TGTGCCAGCAGGGGGACAGGGGGCTTTCAGCCCCAGCATTTT.